This T cell receptor beta chain was observed in a study of T cell responses to AZD1222 COVID-19 vaccine (dated by TCRdb to the early 2020s). Looking at the study overall: A total of 233 trial participants underwent TCR sequencing, of whom 207 received two doses of AZD1222 and 26 received two doses of the MenACWY control vaccine. Trial participants were enrolled into age subgroups of 18-55, 56-69 and 70-plus years, which contained approximately 150, 28 and 58 TCR-sequenced participants, respectively.

The time point label, as the study defines it: about 28 days (+/-7) after the second vaccine dose. AZD1222 recipients whose second dose came at about 4 weeks and those whose second dose came at about 12 weeks were combined into one group, since spike-specific TCR depth and breadth did not differ between the two schedules. Samples from vaccinated people were obtained from the UK trials COV001 and COV002, which included a single-blind randomized controlled phase 2/3 trial of AZD1222 (ChAdOx1 nCoV-19) in healthy adults. Trial participant PBMC samples were collected at day 0 and day 28 after the second dose for TCRbeta chain sequencing. On the study overall, not on this receptor specifically: Vaccine-associated CD4 TCRs spanned the whole spike protein, with dominant responses in regions 160-218 and 743-854. After two AZD1222 doses, spike-specific TCR breadth and depth were significantly higher than at day 0 and than in MenACWY recipients. Reportedly, close to half of the unique spike-specific TCRs recognized epitopes lying outside the regions that are mutated in the B.1.351 and B.1.1.7 variants. Conclusions about previously exposed vaccinees were limited because only six AZD1222 recipients were SARS-CoV-2 seropositive at baseline. Most participants were white British and females outnumbered males, and the authors suggested that clonal diversity may have been underestimated. The 56-69-year group was small, and its depth increase did not reach significance, likely because of low power. Because no samples from the day 14 peak response were available, repertoires could be characterized only after the peak T cell response.

Comment on this clone: The target of this receptor is not known. Nothing much larger sits one base from this clone, and base qualities are not available.

The CDR3 regions of human TCRbeta chains were analyzed by immunosequencing. The authors' pipeline ran thus. TCRs in the repertoires were matched against a reference library of SARS-CoV-2-specific TCRs that had been generated with the MIRA antigen-specificity platform. Breadth was defined as the fraction of unique TCRs that were SARS-CoV-2-associated, and depth was defined as the fraction of total T cells that were SARS-CoV-2-associated. Using the MIRA data, every spike-specific TCR was mapped to the spike region that the TCR reacted to and assigned to either a CD4 or a CD8 class. Log10-transformed breadth and depth values were compared by one-way ANOVA with Sidak's multiple comparisons tests. TCRdb mirrors the immuneACCESS table, restricted to in-frame sequences. Some clones are absent from its copies; in checked studies, under half trace to an unresolved V gene, and the reason for the others is unknown. That table supplies the V and J calls and clone size; D and trimming were determined from the DNA. For this sample there are around 140,000 clones; more than 85% appear just once. Clones ranked in the top ten supply under 2% of the sample.

The germline V gene (reference sequence) yields MNHEY for CDR1 and SMNVEV for CDR2. The V end loses 0 bases and the J end loses 2 bases, and a stretch of 9 bases separates them. Counted from cysteine to phenylalanine, this CDR3 has 15 amino acids. Only the CDR3 DNA is retained, 45 bases long and in frame from the first base. The specimen comprised peripheral blood, sampled 28 days after the second AZD1222 dose. The receptor chain draws on TRBV27 and TRBJ2-3; the D gene lacks a confident call. This receptor was obtained from an adult who received the AZD1222 COVID-19 vaccine. Here the CDR3 is given as CASSLSSRYTDTQYF. The nucleotide sequence reads as follows: TGTGCCAGCAGTTTATCGTCCAGGTACACAGATACGCAGTATTTT.